These 32 T cell receptor beta chains were all obtained from the same sample, sequenced in a study of blood T cell repertoires in COVID-19. Repertoires were generated with immunoSEQ multiplex PCR, while TCRdb's copy carries only in-frame clones and drops some. The sample shows around 240,000 clones, about 89% of them seen only once. Material: PBMCs or T cells enriched from blood (not recorded which). The receptors originated from a human donor in a cohort exposed to, infected with or recovered from COVID-19 (not recorded which). The donor label of this sample is uncertain.

V and J are TRBV5-1 and TRBJ1-2; TRBD1 matches at 7 bases. The V and J ends lost 4 bases and 0 bases, in that order; junction bases with no gene match: 12. The CDR3 sequence is 17 residues long. In germline, CDR1 is SGHRS, CDR2 YFSETQ. The CDR3 DNA reads TGCGCCAGCAGCGCGGACAGGCAGTCGGCGGCTAACTATGGCTACACCTTC. Translating it yields CASSADRQSAANYGYTF. The entire variable domain, with the rest obtained from reference TRBV5-1 and TRBJ1-2, is as follows: KAGVTQTPRYLIKTRGQQVTLSCSPISGHRSVSWYQQTPGQGLQFLFEYFSETQRNKGNFPGRFSGRQFSNSRSEMNVSTLELGDSALYLCASSADRQSAANYGYTFGSGTRLTVV.

V is TRBV5-4 and J is TRBJ1-2; possible D gene TRBD1, 5 bases. V shed 1 base and J shed 2 bases, with 6 bases lying between them. Germline CDR1 SGHNT, CDR2 YYREEE (reference sequence). CDR3 length: 13 residues. DNA for the CDR3: TGTGCCAGCAGCTTGAAGGGGAACTATGGCTACACCTTC. Amino acids: CASSLKGNYGYTF.

V and J are TRBV27 and TRBJ1-2, with TRBD1 matching over 8 bases. V shed 6 bases and J 3 bases; nucleotides not matched to a gene: 6. The CDR3 runs 14 residues. CDR1 MNHEY and CDR2 SMNVEV come from the germline V gene (reference sequence). The CDR3 bases are TGTGCCAGCAGCGCCAGGGGGCTGTACTATGGCTACACCTTC. Its translation: CASSARGLYYGYTF.

This chain joins TRBV10-3 and TRBJ1-1; maybe TRBD1 (5 bases). Per the germline V gene, CDR1 is ENHRY and CDR2 is SYGVKD. V was trimmed by 0 bases and J by 6 bases, leaving 11 bases between them. This CDR3 has 14 amino acids. For the CDR3, the DNA is TGTGCCATCAGTGAGTCCGGGGGAAAAGCTGAAGCTTTCTTT. This translates into CAISESGGKAEAFF.

CDR3 in amino acids: CASSLSSSNTGELFF. The CDR3 DNA reads TGTGCCAGCAGTTTATCGAGCTCGAACACCGGGGAGCTGTTTTTT. This chain uses TRBV27 with TRBJ2-2; D remains unclear. Germline V gene lookup returns CDR1 MNHEY and CDR2 SMNVEV (reference sequence). This CDR3 is 15 amino acids long. V shed 0 bases and J shed 0 bases, with 5 bases lying between them.

The chain has TRBV24-1 and TRBJ2-1; 9 bases fit TRBD2. Germline values: CDR1 KGHDR, CDR2 SFDVKD. CDR3 size: 15 residues. Germline trimming cut 7 bases from V and 5 bases from J; bases unmatched to any gene: 8. In DNA, the CDR3 is TGTGCCACCAGCCGTGCAATAGCGGGGGACAATGAGCAGTTCTTC. Its protein is CATSRAIAGDNEQFF.

The genes are TRBV7-9 and TRBJ1-2; 10 nucleotides line up with TRBD1. Germline trimming cut 5 bases from V and 12 bases from J; bases unmatched to any gene: 15. Germline CDR1 is SEHNR and CDR2 is FQNEAQ (reference sequence). The CDR3 is 15 amino acids. Here the CDR3 DNA reads TGTGCCAGCAGCCCAAAGACCGGGACAGGGGAGTTCGACACCTTC. It specifies CASSPKTGTGEFDTF.

The chain recombines TRBV7-2 with TRBJ1-3; D ambiguous. Trimming pared 3 bases from V and 8 bases from J, leaving 5 bases between. The CDR3 covers 11 residues. Germline V CDR1 and CDR2: SGHTA, FQGNSA. For the CDR3, the DNA is TGTGCCAGCAGCTTTAGATACACCATATATTTT. Amino acids: CASSFRYTIYF.

The chain couples TRBV9 to TRBJ2-7; a weak D match, TRBD1 (5 bases). The CDR3 contains 13 residues. The germline V and J ends were trimmed by 0 bases and 4 bases, with 8 bases remaining between them. The germline V gene encodes CDR1 SGDLS and CDR2 YYNGEE. The DNA for the CDR3 is TGTGCCAGCAGCGTAGCCACAGGTTACGAGCAGTACTTC. Translating gives CASSVATGYEQYF.

This chain uses TRBV5-5 with TRBJ2-7; 8 nucleotides agree with TRBD1. Germline trimming cut 2 bases from V and 0 bases from J; bases unmatched to any gene: 4. Per germline, CDR1 SGHKS and CDR2 YYEKEE (reference sequence). The CDR3 sequence is 15 residues long. The CDR3 spells CASSFRGPSSYEQYF. The DNA for the CDR3 is TGTGCCAGCAGCTTCAGGGGGCCGAGCTCCTACGAGCAGTACTTC.

This rearrangement joins TRBV4-1 to TRBJ1-2; D not certain. Germline values: CDR1 MGHRA, CDR2 YSYEKL. Trimming removed 0 bases from V and 4 bases from J, with 15 bases in between. The CDR3 runs to 16 residues. This CDR3 reads CASSQDYGAGSYGYTF. The CDR3 coding sequence is TGCGCCAGCAGCCAAGACTACGGAGCCGGGAGCTATGGCTACACCTTC.

The rearrangement uses TRBV6-4 and TRBJ1-6; D is unclear. Germline V CDR1 and CDR2: MRHNA, SNTAGT. V was clipped by 9 bases and J by 0 bases, with 9 bases between them. This CDR3 has 14 amino acids. DNA for the CDR3: TGTGCCAGTCCCTTTAGCTCCTATAATTCACCCCTCCACTTT. It specifies CASPFSSYNSPLHF.

This clone was found a few times. The chain couples TRBV7-2 to TRBJ2-7; the match to TRBD1 covers 7 bases. CDR3 length: 15 residues. Looked up from germline, CDR1 is SGHTA and CDR2 is FQGNSA. After removal of 5 bases from V and 1 base from J, the junction contained 8 bases not matched to a gene. Written as DNA, the CDR3 is TGTGCCAGCAGCGAGTGGACAGGTTCGTCCTACGAGCAGTACTTC. Its protein product is CASSEWTGSSYEQYF.

V gene TRBV30 combines with J gene TRBJ2-5; D perhaps matches TRBD2 (6 bases). Between the trimmed V and J ends, which lost 0 bases and 5 bases, there was a span of 13 bases. This CDR3 contains 14 residues. The germline CDR1 and CDR2 sequences are GTSNPN and SVGIG (reference sequence). For the CDR3, the DNA is TGTGCCTGGAGTGTACCTGAGGGACTGGAGACCCAGTACTTC. It is translated as CAWSVPEGLETQYF. Together with reference TRBV30 and TRBJ2-5, the CDR3 gives the full variable domain: SQTIHQWPATLVQPVGSPLSLECTVEGTSNPNLYWYRQAAGRGLQLLFYSVGIGQISSEVPQNLSASRPQDRQFILSSKKLLLSDSGFYLCAWSVPEGLETQYFGPGTRLLVL.

The genes are TRBV7-8 and TRBJ2-5; no reliable D call. The CDR3 extends over 14 amino acids. Germline values: CDR1 SGHVS, CDR2 FQNEAQ. The V end lost 2 bases, the J end lost 1 base, and 8 bases lay between the germline ends. The CDR3 coding sequence is TGTGCCAGCAGCTTATCAGTGGCCCAAGAGACCCAGTACTTC. Its translation is CASSLSVAQETQYF.

V usage is TRBV24-1 and J usage is TRBJ1-2; no clear D gene. Deletions cut 4 bases from V and 8 bases from J, with 13 bases between. CDR1 and CDR2 (germline): KGHDR, SFDVKD. The CDR3 runs to 13 residues. CDR3 residues: CATSDPQREGYTF. The CDR3 nucleotides are TGTGCCACCAGTGACCCCCAACGGGAGGGCTACACCTTC.

CDR3 coding DNA: TGTGCCAGTAGTATGGTTCAGGGGCGGAATCAGCCCCAGCATTTT. The encoded protein is CASSMVQGRNQPQHF. The chain carries TRBV19 and TRBJ1-5; D might be TRBD1 (6 bases). This CDR3 spans 15 amino acids. Trimming stripped 3 bases from V and 4 bases from J, with 13 bases between. From germline, CDR1 is LNHDA and CDR2 SQIVND (reference sequence).

The V call is TRBV7-9, the J call TRBJ1-5; D possibly corresponds to TRBD1 (5 bases). The ends were cut back, 4 bases at V and 5 bases at J, with 9 bases in the middle. CDR3 length equals 13 residues. From germline, CDR1 is SEHNR and CDR2 FQNEAQ (reference sequence). CDR3 sequence (DNA): TGTGCCAGCAGCTGGGGCACTCATCAGCCCCAGCATTTT. This translates into CASSWGTHQPQHF.

This clone was recorded only once. The chain employs TRBV30 and TRBJ2-7; 11 nucleotides line up with TRBD1. Germline loops: CDR1 GTSNPN, CDR2 SVGIG (reference sequence). V trimming: 6 bases; J trimming: 5 bases; junction bases outside the gene matches: 9. The CDR3 runs 14 residues. The chain's CDR3 is CACDLGQGAHEQYF. The CDR3 coding sequence is TGTGCCTGCGACCTTGGACAGGGGGCGCACGAGCAGTACTTC.

CDR3 loop: CASGGFRSYEQYF. Here the CDR3 DNA reads TGTGCCAGCGGAGGCTTCCGCTCCTACGAGCAGTACTTC. The chain is built from TRBV11-2 and TRBJ2-7; tentatively, D is TRBD2 (5 bases). Germline V CDR1 and CDR2: SGHAT, FQNNGV. This CDR3 region has 13 residues. The ends were cut back, 8 bases at V and 0 bases at J, with 11 bases in the middle.

V usage is TRBV11-2 and J usage is TRBJ2-3; D gene ambiguous. This CDR3 spans 16 amino acids. From germline, CDR1 is SGHAT and CDR2 FQNNGV. V gave up 0 bases and J gave up 2 bases, with 12 bases separating them. The CDR3 region is CASSLDTIGSTDTQYF. Here the CDR3 DNA reads TGTGCCAGCAGCTTAGATACTATAGGCTCCACAGATACGCAGTATTTT.

The chain's CDR3 is CASSLSPGQGNTEAFF. In DNA form, the CDR3 reads TGTGCCAGCAGCTTATCCCCGGGACAGGGGAACACTGAAGCTTTCTTT. The chain has TRBV7-6 and TRBJ1-1; 9 nucleotides match TRBD1. The junction had 5 bases not matched to a gene; V was cut back by 2 bases and J by 1 base. The CDR3 has 16 residues. Germline values: CDR1 SGHVS, CDR2 FNYEAQ.

J is TRBJ2-2 and V is TRBV7-2; 9 nucleotides line up with TRBD2. This CDR3 contains 15 residues. V lost 5 bases and J lost 6; bases outside the gene matches: 7. Germline loops: CDR1 SGHTA, CDR2 FQGNSA. The CDR3 DNA sequence: TGTGCCAGCAGCCGCGGGACTAGCCAGGCCGGGGAGCTGTTTTTT. Translating it yields CASSRGTSQAGELFF.

The chain employs TRBV4-3 and TRBJ2-5, with 9 bases lining up with TRBD2. J was trimmed by 5 bases and V by 4 bases; bases with no gene match: 11. The CDR3 runs to 16 residues. The germline V gene encodes CDR1 LGHNA and CDR2 YSLEER. The DNA of the CDR3 is TGCGCCAGCAGCCCCGTGCGGGGGGGGCCCGGGGAGACCCAGTACTTC. Residues: CASSPVRGGPGETQYF.

This chain joins TRBV7-9 and TRBJ1-1; 10 bases match TRBD1. This CDR3 spans 17 amino acids. The V segment lost 4 bases and the J segment 5 bases; nucleotides outside the gene matches: 13. Germline V gives CDR1 SEHNR, CDR2 FQNEAQ (reference sequence). The CDR3 DNA is TGTGCCAGCAGCTCAAGGGGGACAGGGGAGATTAAGACTGAAGCTTTCTTT. It is translated as CASSSRGTGEIKTEAFF. The full variable domain, rest sourced from reference TRBV7-9 and TRBJ1-1, is DTGVSQNPRHKITKRGQNVTFRCDPISEHNRLYWYRQTLGQGPEFLTYFQNEAQLEKSRLLSDRFSAERPKGSFSTLEIQRTEQGDSAMYLCASSSRGTGEIKTEAFFGQGTRLTVV.

The CDR3 bases are TGTGCCAGCAGTTCACAGATCAGCTCCTATAATTCACCCCTCCACTTT. Encoded protein: CASSSQISSYNSPLHF. The chain carries TRBV27 and TRBJ1-6; D is ambiguous. This CDR3 comprises 16 residues. Germline CDR1 reads MNHEY; CDR2 reads SMNVEV (reference sequence). Trimming removed 4 bases from V and 0 bases from J, with 10 bases in between.

This chain uses TRBV7-9 with TRBJ2-1; tentatively, D is TRBD2 (7 bases). The CDR3 has 14 residues. V was clipped by 6 bases and J by 9 bases, with 18 bases between them. CDR1 is SEHNR and CDR2 is FQNEAQ in the germline V gene (reference sequence). CDR3 DNA: TGTGCCAGCAGACTTGAGGCGGGGGCCGGTGAGCAGTTCTTC. Protein: CASRLEAGAGEQFF.

This CDR3 is CASSTPGTGNEKLFF. The CDR3 DNA reads TGTGCCAGCAGTACCCCCGGGACAGGGAATGAAAAACTGTTTTTT. The V call is TRBV6-4, the J call TRBJ1-4; 9 nucleotides agree with TRBD1. V shed 5 bases and J 5 bases; nucleotides not matched to a gene: 6. Germline V lookup: CDR1 MRHNA, CDR2 SNTAGT. This CDR3 spans 15 amino acids.

The chain couples TRBV7-2 to TRBJ2-7; D uncertain. V was shortened by 1 base and J by 5 bases, with 15 bases between the two germline ends. CDR1 SGHTA and CDR2 FQGNSA come from the germline V gene. The CDR3 runs 15 residues. CDR3 bases: TGTGCCAGCAGCTTAGTAGTTAATTCCGCCAACGAGCAGTACTTC. Amino acids: CASSLVVNSANEQYF.

This chain uses TRBV19 with TRBJ1-5; D is perhaps TRBD1 (5 bases). Trimming took off 4 bases at V and 7 bases at J, with 17 bases between the two ends. The CDR3 contains 15 residues. Germline CDR1 reads LNHDA; CDR2 reads SQIVND (reference sequence). The CDR3 nucleotides are TGTGCCAGTAGTAATCCGCTAGGGGTAAGGCAGCCCCAGCATTTT. Translating gives CASSNPLGVRQPQHF.

J is TRBJ2-5 and V is TRBV7-3; TRBD2 might be the D (5 bases). Trimming shortened V by 0 bases and J by 3 bases, and 11 bases separated the two germline ends. The CDR3 runs 15 residues. Germline V gene lookup returns CDR1 SGHTA and CDR2 FQGTGA. The CDR3 nucleotides read TGTGCCAGCAGCTTAACGTCGCTAGCAGAAGAGACCCAGTACTTC. As protein: CASSLTSLAEETQYF.

The J gene is TRBJ1-2, the V gene TRBV7-9; 7 nucleotides agree with TRBD1. Germline loops: CDR1 SEHNR, CDR2 FQNEAQ (reference sequence). This CDR3 is 13 amino acids long. The V segment lost 3 bases and the J segment 5 bases; nucleotides outside the gene matches: 3. The CDR3 loop reads CASSFFRGYGYTF. The CDR3 DNA sequence: TGTGCCAGCAGCTTCTTCAGGGGGTATGGCTACACCTTC.